Listed here are 18 T cell receptor beta chains from one sample, sequenced in a study of T cell repertoires in cytomegalovirus infection (dated by TCRdb to the late 2010s). Instrument on record: Illumina HiSeq 1500. TCRdb passed the public sequencing reads through fastp at Q25 and MiXCR, retaining productive beta sequences. Entries that share a CDR3 protein sequence are merged under the most common genes and DNA. The sample table lists 300,000 or so distinct CDR3 sequences, about 25% of them with a count of one. About 14% of the sample goes to the ten largest clones. This sample's treatment or condition label indicates: in vitro stimulation with specific CMV peptide epitopes to enrich CMV-specific T cells. These receptors lack a known antigen. Here the sequenced sample was cultured PBMCs, taken from culture after CMV antigen stimulation. The receptors shown here come from a human donor in good health (CMV status not recorded). Some clones in this sample may be carry-over from other donors' samples.

The chain joins TRBV9 to TRBJ1-1, with D perhaps TRBD1 (6 bases). V lost 3 bases, J lost 1 base, and 16 bases lay in between. This CDR3 is 16 amino acids long. Germline loops: CDR1 SGDLS, CDR2 YYNGEE. The CDR3 region has the DNA TGTGCCAGCAGCGCGTCCCACAGGGTCCCGAACACTGAAGCTTTCTTT. This sequence encodes CASSASHRVPNTEAFF.

This chain joins TRBV25-1 and TRBJ2-1; TRBD1 might be the D (6 bases). Trimming took off 1 base at V and 5 bases at J, with 15 bases between the two ends. CDR3 length: 16 residues. CDR1 and CDR2 (germline): MGHDK, SYGVNS. DNA of the CDR3: TGTGCCAGCAGTGAATCGGGCAGGGGCCTACACAATGAGCAGTTCTTC. Protein: CASSESGRGLHNEQFF.

This clonotype was observed at least ten times. This sequence joins TRBV7-2 and TRBJ2-7; D is possibly TRBD1 (5 bases). The ends were cut back, 0 bases at V and 0 bases at J, with 12 bases in the middle. Germline V CDR1 and CDR2: SGHTA, FQGNSA. CDR3 length equals 16 residues. The DNA for the CDR3 is TGTGCCAGCAGCTTAGCGGGGCAGCCAGCCTCCTACGAGCAGTACTTC. Its protein is CASSLAGQPASYEQYF.

This clonotype was detected only once. The chain recombines TRBV14 with TRBJ1-4; D is ambiguous. The length of the CDR3 is 11 residues. V dropped 1 base and J dropped 8 bases, with 2 bases sitting between them. From germline, CDR1 is SGHDN and CDR2 FVKESK. The CDR3, as DNA: TGTGCCAGCAGCCAAGTCGAAAAACTGTTTTTT. This sequence encodes CASSQVEKLFF. The variable domain in full, completed from reference TRBV14 and TRBJ1-4, reads EAGVTQFPSHSVIEKGQTVTLRCDPISGHDNLYWYRRVMGKEIKFLLHFVKESKQDESGMPNNRFLAERTGGTYSTLKVQPAELEDSGVYFCASSQVEKLFFGSGTQLSVL.

There are a few counts of this clonotype. The genes are TRBV20-1 and TRBJ2-5; unclear D gene. V was trimmed by 3 bases and J by 2 bases, leaving 10 bases between them. CDR1 and CDR2 from the germline V gene are DFQATT and SNEGSKA (reference sequence). The CDR3 covers 13 residues. This chain's CDR3 is CSARVLVQETQYF. The CDR3 nucleotides are TGCAGTGCTAGGGTTCTGGTACAAGAGACCCAGTACTTC.

V gene TRBV6-2 or TRBV6-3 combines with J gene TRBJ2-1; D possibly corresponds to TRBD2 (5 bases). Germline V gives CDR1 MNHEY, CDR2 SVGEGT. There are 15 residues in the CDR3. Trimming left V 1 base short and J 5 bases short, with 12 bases between. The CDR3 DNA reads TGTGCCAGCAGTTACTGGGCGGGTTTGGACAATGAGCAGTTCTTC. It is translated as CASSYWAGLDNEQFF.

The chain carries TRBV28 and TRBJ2-3; TRBD2 aligns across 10 bases. This CDR3 has 14 residues. Trimming cost V 4 bases and J 5 bases; bases outside gene matches: 3. CDR1 is MDHEN, CDR2 SYDVKM, per germline. Here the CDR3 DNA reads TGTGCCAGCAGTTCTAGCGGGAGAGGAGATACGCAGTATTTT. As protein: CASSSSGRGDTQYF.

J is TRBJ2-1 and V is TRBV7-2; TRBD2 matches 10 bases. This CDR3 spans 15 amino acids. Unmatched junction bases numbered 4, after V lost 4 bases and J lost 4 bases. Germline values: CDR1 SGHTA, CDR2 FQGNSA. This CDR3 reads CASSSWTSGYNEQFF. The CDR3 DNA sequence: TGTGCCAGCAGCTCCTGGACTAGCGGATACAATGAGCAGTTCTTC.

The chain couples TRBV29-1 to TRBJ2-7; 7 nucleotides line up with TRBD2. The CDR3 is made up of 12 amino acids. Germline CDR1 is SQVTM and CDR2 is ANQGSEA. Trimming removed 6 bases from V and 0 bases from J; junction bases left unmatched: 2. DNA of the CDR3: TGCAGCGTAGGGACTAACTCCTACGAGCAGTACTTC. This translates into CSVGTNSYEQYF.

The gene calls are TRBV24-1 and TRBJ2-2, with D possibly TRBD1 on 6 matching bases. The length of the CDR3 is 13 residues. Trimming pared 9 bases from V and 1 base from J, leaving 8 bases between. In germline, CDR1 is KGHDR, CDR2 SFDVKD. This CDR3 is CATQGGNTGELFF. As DNA, the CDR3 is TGTGCCACCCAAGGGGGGAACACCGGGGAGCTGTTTTTT.

This clonotype was seen at least ten times. J is TRBJ2-5 and V is TRBV30; D is uncertain. Germline assignment: CDR1 GTSNPN and CDR2 SVGIG (reference sequence). V was cut by 2 bases and J by 4 bases, with 5 bases left in between. The CDR3 runs to 11 residues. The chain's CDR3 is CAWSTGETQYF. The DNA of the CDR3 is TGTGCCTGGAGTACGGGAGAGACCCAGTACTTC.

The V call is TRBV7-3, the J call TRBJ2-1, with 10 bases matching TRBD2. V gave up 5 bases and J gave up 5 bases; unmatched junction bases: 9. The V gene's germline CDR1 is SGHTA and CDR2 FQGTGA. The CDR3 totals 16 residues. The CDR3 nucleotides are TGTGCCAGCAGCCCGAGCAGGACTAGCGGCCACAATGAGCAGTTCTTC. Protein sequence: CASSPSRTSGHNEQFF.

The V gene is TRBV2, the J gene TRBJ2-3; TRBD2 might be the D (5 bases). Germline values: CDR1 SNHLY, CDR2 FYNNEI. The CDR3 totals 14 residues. The V and J ends lost 5 bases and 1 base respectively, with 10 bases between them. DNA of the CDR3: TGTGCCAGCAGTCAGGACGGGGGCACAGATACGCAGTATTTT. It is translated as CASSQDGGTDTQYF.

The V and J genes are TRBV5-6 and TRBJ2-1; 9 nucleotides agree with TRBD2. V trimming: 0 bases; J trimming: 9 bases; junction bases outside the gene matches: 7. Per germline, CDR1 SGHDT and CDR2 YYEEEE. This CDR3 spans 15 amino acids. In DNA form, the CDR3 reads TGTGCCAGCAGCTTGGCGGGACTAGCCAATGGTGAGCAGTTCTTC. Amino acids: CASSLAGLANGEQFF.

A few counts support this clonotype. This chain uses TRBV7-9 with TRBJ2-3; D is perhaps TRBD2 (5 bases). Germline V gives CDR1 SEHNR, CDR2 FQNEAQ (reference sequence). The CDR3 has 13 residues. V lost 11 bases, J lost 4 bases, and 16 bases lay in between. CDR3 loop: CALPRLNADTQYF. The DNA for the CDR3 is TGTGCCCTGCCAAGACTAAACGCAGATACGCAGTATTTT.

This rearrangement joins TRBV5-1 to TRBJ2-1; perhaps TRBD1 as D (5 bases). The CDR3 is made up of 14 amino acids. The V end lost 3 bases, the J end lost 6 bases, and 13 bases lay between the germline ends. Germline CDR1 and CDR2: SGHRS and YFSETQ. In DNA form, the CDR3 reads TGCGCCAGCAGCTCGGAACAGGAGCGCAATGAGCAGTTCTTC. This sequence encodes CASSSEQERNEQFF.

The chain couples TRBV19 to TRBJ1-4; D remains unclear. The CDR3 length is 15 residues. With 3 bases removed from V and 0 bases from J, the gap between germline ends came to 8 bases. The germline V gene encodes CDR1 LNHDA and CDR2 SQIVND (reference sequence). The DNA of the CDR3 is TGTGCCAGTAGTATCGCCTCTACAACTAATGAAAAACTGTTTTTT. Encoded protein: CASSIASTTNEKLFF.

The chain couples TRBV24-1 to TRBJ2-6; D is possibly TRBD1 (6 bases). In germline, CDR1 is KGHDR, CDR2 SFDVKD. V was trimmed by 2 bases and J by 2 bases, leaving 9 bases between them. The CDR3 runs to 16 residues. The CDR3 region is CATSDSGVAGANVLTF. DNA of the CDR3: TGTGCCACCAGTGATTCAGGGGTGGCTGGGGCCAACGTCCTGACTTTC.